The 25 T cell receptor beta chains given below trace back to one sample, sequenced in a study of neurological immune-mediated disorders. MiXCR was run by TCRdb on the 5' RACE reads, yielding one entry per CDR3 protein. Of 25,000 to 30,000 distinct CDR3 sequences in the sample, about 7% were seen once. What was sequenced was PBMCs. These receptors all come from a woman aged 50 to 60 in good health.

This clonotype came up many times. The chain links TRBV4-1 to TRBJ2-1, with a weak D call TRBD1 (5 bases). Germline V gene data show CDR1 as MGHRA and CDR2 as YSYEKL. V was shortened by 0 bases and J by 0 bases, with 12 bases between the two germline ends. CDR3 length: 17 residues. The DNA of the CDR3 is TGCGCCAGCAGCCAAGATCGGAGAGGACACTCCTACAATGAGCAGTTCTTC. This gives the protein CASSQDRRGHSYNEQFF.

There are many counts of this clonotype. CDR3 sequence reads: CASSPGQGSWTEAFF. In DNA form, the CDR3 reads TGTGCCAGCAGCCCTGGACAGGGTTCCTGGACTGAAGCTTTCTTT. The J gene is TRBJ1-1, the V gene TRBV7-2; 8 positions agree with TRBD1. V dropped 5 bases and J dropped 5; count of bases not matched to a gene: 10. The CDR3 covers 15 residues. CDR1 and CDR2 (germline): SGHTA, FQGNSA.

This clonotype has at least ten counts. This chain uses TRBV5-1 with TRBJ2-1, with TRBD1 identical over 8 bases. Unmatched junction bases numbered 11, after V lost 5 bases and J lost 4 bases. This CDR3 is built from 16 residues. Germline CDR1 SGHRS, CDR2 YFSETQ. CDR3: CASRLTGDLNYNEQFF. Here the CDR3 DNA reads TGCGCCAGCAGACTGACAGGGGACCTCAATTACAATGAGCAGTTCTTC.

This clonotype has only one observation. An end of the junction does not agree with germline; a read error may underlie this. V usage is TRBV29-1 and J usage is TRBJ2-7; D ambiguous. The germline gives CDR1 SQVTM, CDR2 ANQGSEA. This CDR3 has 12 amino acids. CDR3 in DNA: TGCAGCGTCCAAGGACGGATCTACGAGCAGAACTTC. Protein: CSVQGRIYEQNF.

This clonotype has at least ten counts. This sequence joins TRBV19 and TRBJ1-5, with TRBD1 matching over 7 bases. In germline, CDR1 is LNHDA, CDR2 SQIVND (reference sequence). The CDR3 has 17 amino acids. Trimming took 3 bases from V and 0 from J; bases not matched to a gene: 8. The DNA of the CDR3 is TGTGCCAGTAGTATTTTCCGGACAGGAGATAGCAATCAGCCCCAGCATTTT. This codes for CASSIFRTGDSNQPQHF.

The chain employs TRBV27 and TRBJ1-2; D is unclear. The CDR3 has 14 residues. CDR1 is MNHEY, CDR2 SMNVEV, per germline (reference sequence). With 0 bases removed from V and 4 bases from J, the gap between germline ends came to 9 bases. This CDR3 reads CASSLSGKGYGYTF. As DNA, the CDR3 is TGTGCCAGCAGTTTATCAGGGAAGGGCTATGGCTACACCTTC.

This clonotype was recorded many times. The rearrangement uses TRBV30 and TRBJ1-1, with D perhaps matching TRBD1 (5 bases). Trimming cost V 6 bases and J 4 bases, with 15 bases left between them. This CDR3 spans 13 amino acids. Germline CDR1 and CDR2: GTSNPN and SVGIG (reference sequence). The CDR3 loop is CACRSGGGTEAFF. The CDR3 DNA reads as TGTGCCTGTCGTTCGGGGGGGGGCACTGAAGCTTTCTTT.

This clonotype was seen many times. The CDR3 protein is CASSLHQGLAGTDTQYF. The CDR3 nucleotides read TGTGCCAGCAGCTTGCACCAAGGACTAGCGGGCACAGATACGCAGTATTTT. V is TRBV7-3 and J is TRBJ2-3, with 10 bases matching TRBD2. The junction had 7 bases not matched to a gene; V was cut back by 3 bases and J by 1 base. The CDR3 covers 17 residues. The germline V gene encodes CDR1 SGHTA and CDR2 FQGTGA.

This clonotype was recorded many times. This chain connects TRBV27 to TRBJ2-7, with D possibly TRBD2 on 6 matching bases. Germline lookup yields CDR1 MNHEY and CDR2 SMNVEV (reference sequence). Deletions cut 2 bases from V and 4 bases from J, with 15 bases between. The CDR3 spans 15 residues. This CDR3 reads CASSLQGGRGYEQYF. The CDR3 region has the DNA TGTGCCAGCAGTTTACAGGGAGGTAGAGGTTACGAGCAGTACTTC.

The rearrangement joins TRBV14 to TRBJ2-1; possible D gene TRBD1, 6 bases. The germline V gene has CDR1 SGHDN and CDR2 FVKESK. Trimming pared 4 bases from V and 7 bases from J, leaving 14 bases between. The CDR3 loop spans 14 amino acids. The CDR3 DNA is TGTGCCAGCAGCCTAAGTCAGGGGTCTAATGAGCAGTTCTTC. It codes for CASSLSQGSNEQFF.

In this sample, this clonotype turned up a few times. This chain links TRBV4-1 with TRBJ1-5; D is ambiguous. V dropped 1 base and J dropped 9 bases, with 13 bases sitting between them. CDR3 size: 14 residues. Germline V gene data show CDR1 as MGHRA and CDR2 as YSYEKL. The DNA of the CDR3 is TGCGCCAGCAGCCAAGGAGACGGTCGCTCGCCCCAGCATTTT. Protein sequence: CASSQGDGRSPQHF.

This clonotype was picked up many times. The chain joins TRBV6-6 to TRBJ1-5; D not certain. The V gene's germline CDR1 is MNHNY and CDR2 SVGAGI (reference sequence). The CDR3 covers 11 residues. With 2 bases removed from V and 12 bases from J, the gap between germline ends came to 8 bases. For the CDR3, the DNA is TGTGCCAGCAGTTACGGGCGGCACCAGCATTTT. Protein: CASSYGRHQHF.

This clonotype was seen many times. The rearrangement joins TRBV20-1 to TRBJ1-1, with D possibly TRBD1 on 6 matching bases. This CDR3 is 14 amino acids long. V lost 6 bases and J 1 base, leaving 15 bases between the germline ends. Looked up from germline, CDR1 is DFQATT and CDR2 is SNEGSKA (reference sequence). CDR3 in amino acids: CSALGIQGNTEAFF. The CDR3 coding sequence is TGCAGTGCACTAGGAATACAGGGGAACACTGAAGCTTTCTTT.

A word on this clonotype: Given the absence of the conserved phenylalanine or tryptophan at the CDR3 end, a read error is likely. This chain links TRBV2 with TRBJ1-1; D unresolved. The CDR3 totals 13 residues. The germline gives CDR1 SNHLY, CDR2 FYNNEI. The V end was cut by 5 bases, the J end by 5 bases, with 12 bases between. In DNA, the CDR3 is TGTGCCAGCAGTCCATACGGTGGTACTGAAGCTTTCTAT. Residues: CASSPYGGTEAFY.

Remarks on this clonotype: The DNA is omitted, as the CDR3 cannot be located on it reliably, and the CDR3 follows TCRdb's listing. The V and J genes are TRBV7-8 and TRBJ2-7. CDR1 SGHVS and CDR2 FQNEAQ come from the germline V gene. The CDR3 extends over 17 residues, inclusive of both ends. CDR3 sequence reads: CASSFYICSAKTYEQYF.

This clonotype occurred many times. CDR3 sequence reads: CASSPQDMNTEAFF. DNA of the CDR3: TGTGCCAGCAGTCCTCAGGATATGAACACTGAAGCTTTCTTT. The rearrangement links TRBV28 to TRBJ1-1, with D uncertain. CDR3 length: 14 amino acids. Germline V gene sequence: CDR1 MDHEN, CDR2 SYDVKM. Between the trimmed V and J ends, which lost 5 bases and 0 bases, there was a span of 10 bases. The full variable domain, completed using reference TRBV28 and TRBJ1-1, is DVKVTQSSRYLVKRTGEKVFLECVQDMDHENMFWYRQDPGLGLRLIYFSYDVKMKEKGDIPEGYSVSREKKERFSLILESASTNQTSMYLCASSPQDMNTEAFFGQGTRLTVV.

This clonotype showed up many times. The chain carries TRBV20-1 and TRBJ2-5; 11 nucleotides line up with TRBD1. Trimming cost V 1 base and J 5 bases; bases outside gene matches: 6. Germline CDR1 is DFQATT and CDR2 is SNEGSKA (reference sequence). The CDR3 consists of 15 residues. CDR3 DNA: TGCAGTGCTAGAGTACTCCGGGACAGGGGGGAGACCCAGTACTTC. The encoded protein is CSARVLRDRGETQYF.

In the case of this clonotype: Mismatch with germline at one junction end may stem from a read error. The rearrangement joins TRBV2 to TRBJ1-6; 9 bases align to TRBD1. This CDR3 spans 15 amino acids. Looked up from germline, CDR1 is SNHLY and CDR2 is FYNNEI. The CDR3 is CVSRAHRDRVPPLHF. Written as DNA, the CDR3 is TGTGTCAGCAGAGCCCACCGGGACAGGGTGCCGCCCCTCCACTTT.

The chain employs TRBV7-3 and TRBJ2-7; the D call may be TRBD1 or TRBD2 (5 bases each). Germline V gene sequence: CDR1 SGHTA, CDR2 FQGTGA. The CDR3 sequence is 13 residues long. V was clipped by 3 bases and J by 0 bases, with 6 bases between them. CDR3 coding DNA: TGTGCCAGCAGCTTGGGGGTCTCCTACGAGCAGTACTTC. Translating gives CASSLGVSYEQYF.

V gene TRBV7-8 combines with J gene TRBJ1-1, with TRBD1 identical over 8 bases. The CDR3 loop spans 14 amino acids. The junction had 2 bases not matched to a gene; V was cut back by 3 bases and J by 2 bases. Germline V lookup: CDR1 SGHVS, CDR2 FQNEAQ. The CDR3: CASSLDRVNTEAFF. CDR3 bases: TGTGCCAGCAGCTTGGACAGGGTTAACACTGAAGCTTTCTTT.

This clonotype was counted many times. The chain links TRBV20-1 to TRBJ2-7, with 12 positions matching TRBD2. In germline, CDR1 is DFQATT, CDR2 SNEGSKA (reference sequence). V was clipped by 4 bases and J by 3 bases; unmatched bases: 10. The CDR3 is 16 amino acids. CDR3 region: CSATGTSGRHLYEQYF. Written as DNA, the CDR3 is TGCAGTGCTACCGGGACTAGCGGGCGGCATCTCTACGAGCAGTACTTC.

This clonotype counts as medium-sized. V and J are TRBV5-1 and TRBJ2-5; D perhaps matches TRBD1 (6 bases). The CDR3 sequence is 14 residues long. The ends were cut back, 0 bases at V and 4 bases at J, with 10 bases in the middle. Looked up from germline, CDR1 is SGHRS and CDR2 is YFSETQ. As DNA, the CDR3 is TGCGCCAGCAGCTTGGAAGGCAGGGGAGAGACCCAGTACTTC. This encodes CASSLEGRGETQYF. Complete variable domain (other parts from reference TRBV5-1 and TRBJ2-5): KAGVTQTPRYLIKTRGQQVTLSCSPISGHRSVSWYQQTPGQGLQFLFEYFSETQRNKGNFPGRFSGRQFSNSRSEMNVSTLELGDSALYLCASSLEGRGETQYFGPGTRLLVL.

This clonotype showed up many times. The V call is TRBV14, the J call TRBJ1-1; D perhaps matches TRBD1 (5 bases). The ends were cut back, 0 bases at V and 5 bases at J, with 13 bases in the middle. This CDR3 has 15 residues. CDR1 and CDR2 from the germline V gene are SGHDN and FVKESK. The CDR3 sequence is CASSQDPMGVTEAFF. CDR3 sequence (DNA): TGTGCCAGCAGCCAAGACCCCATGGGGGTAACTGAAGCTTTCTTT.

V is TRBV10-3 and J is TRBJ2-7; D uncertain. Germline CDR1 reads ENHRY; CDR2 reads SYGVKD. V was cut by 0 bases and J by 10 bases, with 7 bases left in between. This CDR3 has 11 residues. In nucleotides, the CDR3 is TGTGCCATCAGTGAGTCGGGGTATCAGTACTTC. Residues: CAISESGYQYF.

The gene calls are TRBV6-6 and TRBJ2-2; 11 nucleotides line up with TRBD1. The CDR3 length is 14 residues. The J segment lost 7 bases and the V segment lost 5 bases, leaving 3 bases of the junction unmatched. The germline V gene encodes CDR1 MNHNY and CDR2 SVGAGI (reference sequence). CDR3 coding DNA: TGTGCCAGCAGTCGGACAGGGGGCTTCGGGGAGCTGTTTTTT. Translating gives CASSRTGGFGELFF.